These T cell receptor beta chains were read from a single sample in a study of OX40 agonist ivuxolimab in advanced cancers. Clones were sequenced by immunoSEQ multiplex PCR, and TCRdb holds only the in-frame ones, with some missing. This table has some 99,000 clones, approximately 94% appearing once. Specimen: CD4+ or CD8+ T cells sorted from blood, collected in a trial of the OX40 agonist ivuxolimab. The origin of the receptors is an adult with an advanced solid tumor such as melanoma, head and neck, liver or kidney cancer. Each CDR3 is given with its conserved first and last residue. Fields, in order: D gene, clone size, CDR3 length, J gene, V gene, CDR3 protein, CDR3 DNA. D genes are given only for firm matches. Clone size appears in some rows only: once, few, many, or a class for an expanded clone.

>NA|NA|14|TRBJ2-1|TRBV7-7
CASSLDGNYNEQFF
TGTGCCAGCAGCTTAGATGGCAACTACAATGAGCAGTTCTTC
>NA|NA|13|TRBJ1-1|TRBV19
CASSGGVWTEAFF
TGTGCCAGTAGTGGAGGGGTATGGACTGAAGCTTTCTTT
>TRBD1|NA|14|TRBJ2-5|TRBV7-2
CASSSDRVLETQYF
TGTGCCAGCAGCTCAGACAGGGTCTTAGAGACCCAGTACTTC
>TRBD2|NA|17|TRBJ2-1|TRBV27
CASSWDASGSSYNEQFF
TGTGCCAGCAGTTGGGATGCTAGCGGGAGCTCCTACAATGAGCAGTTCTTC
>NA|NA|12|TRBJ2-1|TRBV4-2
CASSPHPNEQFF
TGTGCCAGCAGCCCCCACCCTAATGAGCAGTTCTTC
>NA|NA|13|TRBJ2-3|TRBV6-1
CASSELGRMTQYF
TGTGCCAGCAGTGAGTTGGGCAGAATGACGCAGTATTTT
>NA|NA|17|TRBJ1-2|TRBV27
CASSLNGFVRSSHGYTF
TGTGCCAGCAGTTTAAACGGGTTCGTGCGATCTTCGCATGGCTACACCTTC
>TRBD1|NA|14|TRBJ1-2|TRBV28
CASSLGGQGKRYTF
TGTGCCAGCAGTTTAGGGGGACAGGGTAAGCGCTACACCTTC
>TRBD1|NA|14|TRBJ2-7|TRBV19
CASSPRQGTYEQYF
TGTGCCAGTAGTCCCAGACAGGGCACCTACGAGCAGTACTTC
>NA|NA|15|TRBJ2-7|TRBV29-1
CSVQLRALGSYEQYF
TGCAGCGTCCAACTCAGGGCTTTGGGGTCCTACGAGCAGTACTTC
>NA|NA|11|TRBJ2-1|TRBV28
CASSGVREQFF
TGTGCCAGCAGTGGAGTTCGGGAGCAGTTCTTC
>TRBD1|NA|16|TRBJ2-2|TRBV6-5
CASSFIRGPGTGELFF
TGTGCCAGCAGTTTCATCAGGGGGCCGGGCACCGGGGAGCTGTTTTTT
>TRBD1|NA|12|TRBJ1-2|TRBV2
CAGGGYRDGYTF
TGTGCCGGAGGGGGCTATAGGGATGGCTACACCTTC
>NA|NA|14|TRBJ2-3|TRBV19
CASSIGGGADTQYF
TGTGCCAGTAGTATTGGGGGGGGCGCAGATACGCAGTATTTT
>NA|NA|17|TRBJ1-1|TRBV14
CASSQSWQLRMNTEAFF
TGTGCCAGCAGCCAGTCGTGGCAGCTAAGAATGAACACTGAAGCTTTCTTT
>NA|once|15|TRBJ2-3|TRBV27
CASYPRAVFTDTQYF
TGTGCCAGCTACCCCCGGGCAGTATTCACAGATACGCAGTATTTT
>TRBD2|once|16|TRBJ2-7|TRBV7-8
CASSPSGRYSSYEQYF
TGTGCCAGCAGCCCCAGCGGGAGATATAGCTCCTACGAGCAGTACTTC
>NA|NA|16|TRBJ1-4|TRBV11-2
CASTRSRDSIYEKLFF
TGTGCCAGCACCCGTTCCCGAGACAGCATCTATGAAAAACTGTTTTTT
>NA|NA|15|TRBJ1-4|TRBV18
CASSPKQGRGEKLFF
TGTGCCAGCTCACCAAAGCAGGGACGGGGTGAAAAACTGTTTTTT
>TRBD2|NA|14|TRBJ2-1|TRBV6-5
CASSSGGGYNEQFF
TGTGCCAGCAGTTCGGGAGGCGGATACAATGAGCAGTTCTTC
>NA|NA|11|TRBJ2-3|TRBV20-1
CSAAQTDTQYF
TGCAGTGCTGCGCAAACAGATACGCAGTATTTT
>TRBD2|NA|18|TRBJ2-7|TRBV5-1
CASSLVISGSRSLYEQYF
TGCGCCAGCAGCTTGGTAATTAGCGGGAGCAGGTCCCTCTACGAGCAGTACTTC
>TRBD1|NA|15|TRBJ1-6|TRBV5-4
CASSRDRGVYSPLHF
TGTGCCAGCAGTCGAGACAGGGGGGTGTATTCACCCCTCCACTTT
>NA|NA|15|TRBJ1-2|TRBV4-2
CASSQESQANYGYTF
TGTGCCAGCAGCCAAGAAAGCCAGGCCAACTATGGCTACACCTTC
>NA|NA|17|TRBJ1-6|TRBV19
CASSIAWGSSYNSPLHF
TGTGCCAGTAGTATAGCTTGGGGAAGCTCCTATAATTCACCCCTCCACTTT
>TRBD2|NA|17|TRBJ2-1|TRBV5-1
CASSWGQGSGVGNEQFF
TGCGCCAGCAGCTGGGGTCAGGGTAGCGGGGTCGGCAATGAGCAGTTCTTC
>NA|once|15|TRBJ2-7|TRBV11-3
CASSEMGSSSYEQYF
TGTGCCAGCAGCGAGATGGGGAGTAGCTCCTACGAGCAGTACTTC
>NA|NA|13|TRBJ2-7|TRBV25-1
CASRGPLSYEQYF
TGTGCCAGCAGGGGTCCTCTCTCCTACGAGCAGTACTTC
>TRBD2|NA|15|TRBJ2-1|TRBV18
CASPIPGGAPNEQFF
TGTGCCAGCCCCATTCCGGGGGGGGCACCAAATGAGCAGTTCTTC
>TRBD1|NA|15|TRBJ1-2|TRBV6-5
CASSYSGQGNYGYTF
TGTGCCAGCAGTTACTCCGGACAGGGAAACTATGGCTACACCTTC
>TRBD1|NA|17|TRBJ2-3|TRBV5-6
CASSSPLGTAHTDTQYF
TGTGCCAGCAGCTCCCCACTCGGGACAGCCCACACAGATACGCAGTATTTT
>NA|few|12|TRBJ1-5|TRBV25-1
CASRDSNQPQHF
TGTGCCAGCAGGGATAGCAATCAGCCCCAGCATTTT
>TRBD2|NA|14|TRBJ2-3|TRBV7-2
CASSRGLSTDTQYF
TGTGCCAGCAGCCGGGGACTAAGCACAGATACGCAGTATTTT
>TRBD1|once|15|TRBJ2-4|TRBV5-5
CASSPLPGQGIIQYF
TGTGCCAGCAGCCCTTTACCGGGACAGGGGATCATTCAGTACTTC
>NA|NA|17|TRBJ2-7|TRBV5-1
CASSLRIRGASPYEQYF
TGCGCCAGCAGCTTGAGGATCCGGGGCGCATCACCCTACGAGCAGTACTTC
>TRBD2|NA|16|TRBJ2-6|TRBV19
CASSPGEGAGANVLTF
TGTGCCAGTAGTCCCGGGGAGGGAGCTGGGGCCAACGTCCTGACTTTC
>TRBD1|NA|15|TRBJ1-5|TRBV10-3
CAITQSRGPGQPQHF
TGTGCCATCACCCAAAGCAGGGGGCCTGGTCAGCCCCAGCATTTT
>NA|NA|17|TRBJ2-6|TRBV4-3
CASSQPEGLAGANVLTF
TGCGCCAGCAGCCAACCCGAGGGATTAGCTGGGGCCAACGTCCTGACTTTC
>NA|NA|16|TRBJ1-5|TRBV19
CASSMAGAINNQPQHF
TGTGCCAGTAGTATGGCAGGGGCGATAAACAATCAGCCCCAGCATTTT
>NA|NA|14|TRBJ2-3|TRBV28
CASSGGLTTDTQYF
TGTGCCAGCAGTGGTGGACTCACCACAGATACGCAGTATTTT
>NA|NA|13|TRBJ1-1|TRBV9
CASTSREGTEAFF
TGTGCCAGCACCTCTAGGGAGGGAACTGAAGCTTTCTTT
>TRBD1|NA|12|TRBJ1-1|TRBV5-5
CASSLNRGSAFF
TGTGCCAGCAGCCTTAACAGGGGATCAGCTTTCTTT
>TRBD1|NA|14|TRBJ2-5|TRBV5-5
CASSWRTGRETQYF
TGTGCCAGCAGCTGGCGGACAGGGCGAGAGACCCAGTACTTC
>TRBD2|NA|16|TRBJ2-5|TRBV4-3
CASSHQTSGGPETQYF
TGCGCCAGCAGCCACCAAACTAGCGGTGGCCCAGAGACCCAGTACTTC
>NA|NA|15|TRBJ2-7|TRBV4-3
CASSQDPGEFYEQYF
TGCGCCAGCAGCCAAGATCCGGGGGAGTTTTACGAGCAGTACTTC
>NA|NA|13|TRBJ1-5|TRBV5-4
CASSFEGNQPQHF
TGTGCCAGCAGCTTTGAAGGGAACCAGCCCCAGCATTTT
>TRBD1|NA|16|TRBJ2-7|TRBV7-9
CASSREDGQGIEEQYF
TGTGCCAGCAGCCGCGAGGATGGACAGGGGATTGAAGAGCAGTACTTC
>NA|NA|12|TRBJ2-2|TRBV19
CASSLNTGELFF
TGTGCCAGTAGTTTAAACACCGGGGAGCTGTTTTTT
>NA|NA|13|TRBJ2-1|TRBV7-2
CASSLWSRGEQFF
TGTGCCAGCAGCTTATGGTCAAGGGGTGAGCAGTTCTTC
>NA|NA|13|TRBJ2-1|TRBV6-1
CASSERRVNEQFF
TGTGCCAGCAGTGAACGGAGGGTTAATGAGCAGTTCTTC
>TRBD1|NA|15|TRBJ1-5|TRBV28
CASTLGTGGRQPQHF
TGTGCCAGCACCCTTGGGACAGGGGGCAGGCAGCCCCAGCATTTT
>TRBD2|NA|13|TRBJ2-4|TRBV6-1
CASRGLAENIQYF
TGTGCCAGCAGGGGACTAGCGGAAAACATTCAGTACTTC
>TRBD1|NA|15|TRBJ1-3|TRBV7-2
CASSTQGARGNTIYF
TGTGCCAGCAGCACCCAGGGGGCGCGGGGAAACACCATATATTTT
>TRBD2|NA|14|TRBJ2-3|TRBV5-1
CASSSGLVTDTQYF
TGCGCCAGCAGCTCTGGACTAGTTACAGATACGCAGTATTTT
>NA|NA|15|TRBJ2-2|TRBV9
CASSGRLINTGELFF
TGTGCCAGCAGCGGCAGATTGATTAACACCGGGGAGCTGTTTTTT
>TRBD2|NA|15|TRBJ2-4|TRBV30
CAWTLAGVEKNIQYF
TGTGCCTGGACCCTGGCGGGAGTCGAAAAAAACATTCAGTACTTC
>NA|NA|13|TRBJ1-2|TRBV5-5
CASSPGAGYGYTF
TGTGCCAGCAGCCCCGGGGCTGGGTATGGCTACACCTTC
>TRBD1|NA|14|TRBJ1-1|TRBV30
CAWEGTGGGTEAFF
TGTGCCTGGGAAGGGACAGGGGGGGGGACTGAAGCTTTCTTT